One sample yielded the 22 T cell receptor beta chains listed below, sequenced in a study of T cells in Graves' hyperthyroidism and ophthalmopathy (dated by TCRdb to the late 2010s). Libraries were built with multiplex PCR. The run used an Illumina HiSeq 2000. Amplification of TCR beta CDR3 regions was carried out from RNA transcripts. For the first round of RT-PCR on the TCR CDR3, the HTBI primer set was used together with the Qiagen OneStep RT-PCR kit. TCRdb itself trimmed the public reads at Q25 with fastp, ran MiXCR and retained productive beta chains. Entries that share a CDR3 protein sequence are merged under the most common genes and DNA. This sample comprises over 650,000 distinct CDR3 sequences, less than 45% of them detected only once. Together, the top ten hold under 8% of the sample. Sequencing used peripheral blood or thyroid tissue (not recorded which). The receptors come from an adult man with Graves' disease, either hyperthyroidism or ophthalmopathy (not recorded which).

This chain links TRBV30 with TRBJ1-2, with D possibly TRBD1 on 5 matching bases. The CDR3 covers 11 residues. The germline V gene encodes CDR1 GTSNPN and CDR2 SVGIG (reference sequence). The CDR3 DNA follows: TGTTTGACAGCGCACGCGGGTGGCTACACCTTC. It translates to CLTAHAGGYTF.

A single count supports this clonotype. Possible read error: a much larger clone is one base away. The genes are TRBV7-2 and TRBJ2-7, with D possibly being TRBD1 (6 bases). Germline V gives CDR1 SGHTA, CDR2 FQGNSA. The CDR3 sequence is 13 residues long. V was cut by 3 bases and J by 4 bases, with 10 bases left in between. CDR3 nucleotide sequence: TGTGCCAGCAGCTTCGGGACAATATACGAGCAGTACTTC. The encoded protein is CASSFGTIYEQYF. Full variable domain (remainder filled in from reference TRBV7-2 and TRBJ2-7): GAGVSQSPSNKVTEKGKDVELRCDPISGHTALYWYRQSLGQGLEFLIYFQGNSAPDKSGLPSDRFSAERTGGSVSTLTIQRTQQEDSAVYLCASSFGTIYEQYFGPGTRLTVT.

This clonotype has a handful of counts. The CDR3 loop reads CASSLLSSGLSYEQYF. CDR3 in DNA: TGTGCCAGCAGCCTATTATCTAGCGGGCTTTCCTACGAGCAGTACTTC. This chain connects TRBV7-9 to TRBJ2-7; 8 nucleotides agree with TRBD2. There are 16 residues in the CDR3. With V trimmed by 5 bases and J by 1 base, 10 bases remained unmatched. Germline V gene sequence: CDR1 SEHNR, CDR2 FQNEAQ (reference sequence).

This clonotype was detected ten times or more. The chain employs TRBV7-9 and TRBJ1-5, with D hard to call. Germline-derived CDR1 and CDR2 are SEHNR and FQNEAQ (reference sequence). Trimming stripped 1 base from V and 8 bases from J, with 9 bases between. The CDR3 covers 13 residues. The CDR3 region is CASSLVGGEPQHF. CDR3 DNA sequence: TGTGCCAGCAGCTTAGTGGGAGGTGAGCCCCAGCATTTT.

The chain links TRBV7-2 to TRBJ2-7, with D possibly being TRBD1 (7 bases). In germline, CDR1 is SGHTA, CDR2 FQGNSA. The CDR3 consists of 17 residues. Trimming pared 4 bases from V and 0 bases from J, leaving 19 bases between. The CDR3 here is CASSSRGDSFRSYEQYF. CDR3 DNA: TGTGCCAGCAGCTCCAGGGGGGACAGTTTCCGCTCCTACGAGCAGTACTTC.

The V gene is TRBV7-2, the J gene TRBJ2-7, with TRBD1 matching 9 bases. The germline V gene encodes CDR1 SGHTA and CDR2 FQGNSA. With 5 bases clipped from V and 1 base from J, the junction kept 6 bases outside the gene matches. The CDR3 loop spans 15 amino acids. CDR3 protein: CASSPLGTGSYEQYF. CDR3 in DNA: TGTGCCAGCAGCCCCTTGGGGACAGGGTCCTACGAGCAGTACTTC. The full variable domain, completed using reference TRBV7-2 and TRBJ2-7, is GAGVSQSPSNKVTEKGKDVELRCDPISGHTALYWYRQSLGQGLEFLIYFQGNSAPDKSGLPSDRFSAERTGGSVSTLTIQRTQQEDSAVYLCASSPLGTGSYEQYFGPGTRLTVT.

The gene calls are TRBV9 and TRBJ1-5, with TRBD1 as a possible D gene (5 bases). This CDR3 has 12 residues. CDR1 is SGDLS and CDR2 is YYNGEE in the germline V gene. The CDR3, as DNA: TGTGCTAGTGTAAGGGGTAATCAGCCCCAGCATTTT. Its protein product is CASVRGNQPQHF.

This clonotype was recorded a few times. The chain recombines TRBV7-9 with TRBJ1-1; D is perhaps TRBD1 (6 bases). The CDR3 consists of 18 residues. Germline lookup yields CDR1 SEHNR and CDR2 FQNEAQ (reference sequence). With 4 bases removed from V and 0 bases from J, the gap between germline ends came to 21 bases. The CDR3 coding sequence is TGTGCCAGCAGCTACCCGACAGGACAGAGAGCCATGAACACTGAAGCTTTCTTT. Its protein is CASSYPTGQRAMNTEAFF.

This clonotype occurred a few times. The J gene is TRBJ1-2, the V gene TRBV9; D possibly corresponds to TRBD1 (5 bases). The V and J ends lost 2 bases and 4 bases respectively, with 15 bases between them. Germline V gives CDR1 SGDLS, CDR2 YYNGEE. The CDR3 consists of 15 residues. The CDR3, as DNA: TGTGCCAGCAGCGTCCGGGACGGTGGCACCTATGGCTACACCTTC. This translates into CASSVRDGGTYGYTF.

The chain is built from TRBV29-1 and TRBJ2-5; 9 nucleotides match TRBD1. This CDR3 contains 12 residues. The germline V gene has CDR1 SQVTM and CDR2 ANQGSEA. The V and J ends lost 7 bases and 5 bases, in that order; junction bases with no gene match: 5. CDR3 region: CSGQGETETQYF. In DNA form, the CDR3 reads TGCAGCGGACAGGGGGAAACGGAGACCCAGTACTTC.

This clonotype was counted a single time. The chain has TRBV20-1 and TRBJ2-5; 13 bases map to TRBD2. With V trimmed by 5 bases and J by 1 base, 16 bases remained unmatched. The germline V gene has CDR1 DFQATT and CDR2 SNEGSKA (reference sequence). This CDR3 contains 19 residues. Here the CDR3 DNA reads TGCAGTGCTCGCAATTTGCCCCAACTAGCGGGAGGGCGCCAAGAGACCCAGTACTTC. Amino acids: CSARNLPQLAGGRQETQYF.

This clonotype was observed a few times. The chain joins TRBV29-1 to TRBJ1-2; D uncertain. CDR3 length equals 13 residues. CDR1 and CDR2 (germline): SQVTM, ANQGSEA. V lost 7 bases and J lost 3, with 15 bases in between. This chain's CDR3 is CSEPPPGDYGYTF. In nucleotides, the CDR3 is TGCAGCGAACCCCCGCCGGGAGACTATGGCTACACCTTC.

The gene calls are TRBV5-1 and TRBJ2-7, with 8 bases lining up with TRBD1. This CDR3 spans 13 amino acids. The V gene end was trimmed by 5 bases and the J gene end by 6 bases; junction bases not matched to a gene: 7. Per the germline V gene, CDR1 is SGHRS and CDR2 is YFSETQ. The CDR3 spells CASSRGQGAEQYF. The CDR3 coding sequence is TGCGCCAGCAGTCGAGGACAGGGAGCCGAGCAGTACTTC.

This clonotype showed up just a few times. The rearrangement uses TRBV10-3 and TRBJ1-1, with 12 bases matching TRBD1. CDR3 length equals 13 residues. Unmatched junction bases numbered 10, after V lost 10 bases and J lost 10 bases. Germline CDR1 ENHRY, CDR2 SYGVKD. In DNA form, the CDR3 reads TGTGCCACCGCCGCGGGACAGGGGGCTCCAGCTTTCTTT. The encoded protein is CATAAGQGAPAFF.

The chain combines TRBV2 with TRBJ1-1; 7 nucleotides line up with TRBD1. The CDR3 sequence is 12 residues long. V was clipped by 5 bases and J by 8 bases; unmatched bases: 5. Germline CDR1 reads SNHLY; CDR2 reads FYNNEI. In DNA form, the CDR3 reads TGTGCCAGCAGTCCTACAGGGGTAGAAGCTTTCTTT. It yields the protein CASSPTGVEAFF.

Details on this clonotype: This may arise from a read error, as a much more abundant clone is one base away. The rearrangement uses TRBV7-6 and TRBJ2-1; D is undetermined. CDR3 size: 13 residues. Per the germline V gene, CDR1 is SGHVS and CDR2 is FNYEAQ. Trimming removed 1 base from V and 5 bases from J, with 6 bases in between. The CDR3 DNA reads TGTGCCAGCAGCTTAGGGTTGCACAATGAGCAGTTCTTC. Protein: CASSLGLHNEQFF.

This clonotype was observed a few times. V gene TRBV10-3 combines with J gene TRBJ1-2; D call uncertain. Germline lookup yields CDR1 ENHRY and CDR2 SYGVKD. The V gene lost 10 bases and the J gene lost 4 bases, with 19 bases spanning the gap. The CDR3 is made up of 14 amino acids. The CDR3 here is CASSQGPVFYGYTF. CDR3 coding DNA: TGTGCCAGCAGCCAAGGACCAGTTTTCTATGGCTACACCTTC.

This clonotype has ten or more counts. V is TRBV7-8 and J is TRBJ1-5; no clear D. Germline V gene data show CDR1 as SGHVS and CDR2 as FQNEAQ. This CDR3 is 14 amino acids long. V was clipped by 1 base and J by 5 bases, with 9 bases between them. The CDR3 DNA reads TGTGCCAGCAGCTTAGGGTTCCGGGATCAGCCCCAGCATTTT. It specifies CASSLGFRDQPQHF.

On this clonotype itself: This clone may be a read error of a much larger clone one base away. The chain recombines TRBV7-8 with TRBJ2-5; D gene uncertain. Trimming removed 1 base at V and 9 bases at J, with 15 bases between. Germline lookup yields CDR1 SGHVS and CDR2 FQNEAQ. The CDR3 runs to 14 residues. Written as DNA, the CDR3 is TGTGCCAGCAGCTTAGATCCACGGTCTGAGGCCCAGTACTTC. Its protein is CASSLDPRSEAQYF.

The sample holds a few counts of this clonotype. The chain uses TRBV12-3 or TRBV12-4 and TRBJ1-2, with TRBD1 matching 7 bases. V shed 6 bases and J 5 bases; nucleotides not matched to a gene: 6. The CDR3 runs 13 residues. DNA of the CDR3: TGTGCCAGCAGAAGACAGGGCGCTTATGGCTACACCTTC. It translates to CASRRQGAYGYTF.

This clonotype was seen a few times. This chain connects TRBV2 to TRBJ2-7; 11 bases map to TRBD1. The CDR3 covers 15 residues. The trim removed 8 bases at V and 3 bases at J, leaving 9 bases unmatched. Germline CDR1 SNHLY, CDR2 FYNNEI. The CDR3 here is CASCRGDRGDYEQYF. The DNA of the CDR3 is TGTGCCAGCTGCCGAGGGGACAGGGGGGACTACGAGCAGTACTTC.

The V call is TRBV7-9, the J call TRBJ2-7; TRBD1 matches 8 bases. Germline CDR1 SEHNR, CDR2 FQNEAQ (reference sequence). This CDR3 comprises 14 residues. The V and J ends lost 6 bases and 2 bases, in that order; junction bases with no gene match: 6. CDR3 amino acids: CASRHGQGTYEQYF. CDR3 DNA: TGTGCCAGCAGGCACGGACAGGGAACCTACGAGCAGTACTTC.